The sequence of this TCR beta chain was determined in a study of T cells in narcolepsy. V lost 5 bases and J lost 12; bases outside the gene matches: 20. The germline CDR1 and CDR2 sequences are MNHEY and SMNVEV (reference sequence). The CDR3 is 17 residues long. Sequencing used immunoSEQ multiplex PCR; TCRdb keeps in-frame clones, though not all of them. The repertoire holds 25,000 to 30,000 clones, with approximately 82% as singletons. Source material: CD45RA- memory CD4+ T cells from PBMCs. The TCR sequence derives from a human donor with narcolepsy. The chain combines TRBV27 with TRBJ2-1; TRBD2 matches at 9 bases. The CDR3 protein is CASSQPPASGDLGGQFF. Written as DNA, the CDR3 is TGTGCCAGCAGTCAACCTCCAGCTAGCGGGGACTTAGGGGGGCAGTTCTTC.